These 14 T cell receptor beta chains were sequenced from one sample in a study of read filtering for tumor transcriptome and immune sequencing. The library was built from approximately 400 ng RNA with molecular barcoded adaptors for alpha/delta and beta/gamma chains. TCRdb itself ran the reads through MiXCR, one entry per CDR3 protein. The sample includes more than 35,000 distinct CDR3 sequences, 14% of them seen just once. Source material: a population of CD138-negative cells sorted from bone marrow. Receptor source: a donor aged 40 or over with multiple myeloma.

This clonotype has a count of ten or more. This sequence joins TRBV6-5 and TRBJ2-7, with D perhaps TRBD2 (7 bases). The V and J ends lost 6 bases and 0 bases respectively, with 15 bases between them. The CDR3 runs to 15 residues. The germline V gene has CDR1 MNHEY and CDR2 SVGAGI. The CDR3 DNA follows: TGTGCCAGCAGCCCGGAGCGGGACAACTCCTACGAGCAGTACTTC. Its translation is CASSPERDNSYEQYF.

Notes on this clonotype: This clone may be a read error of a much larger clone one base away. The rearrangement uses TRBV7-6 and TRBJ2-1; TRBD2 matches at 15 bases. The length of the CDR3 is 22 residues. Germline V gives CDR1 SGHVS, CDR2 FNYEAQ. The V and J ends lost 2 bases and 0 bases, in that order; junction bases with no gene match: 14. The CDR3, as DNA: TGTGCCAGCAGCTTATCCCCGGGACTAGCGGGAGGAATGGCCAGCTCCTACAATGAGCAGTTCTTC. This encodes CASSLSPGLAGGMASSYNEQFF.

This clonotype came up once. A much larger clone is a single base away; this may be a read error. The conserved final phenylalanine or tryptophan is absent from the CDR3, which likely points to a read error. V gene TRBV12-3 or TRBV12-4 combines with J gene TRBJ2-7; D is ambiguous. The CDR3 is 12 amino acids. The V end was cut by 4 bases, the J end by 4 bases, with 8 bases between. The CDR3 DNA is TGTGCCAGCAGTTCAGGTCTGTACGAGCAGTACTTA. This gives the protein CASSSGLYEQYL.

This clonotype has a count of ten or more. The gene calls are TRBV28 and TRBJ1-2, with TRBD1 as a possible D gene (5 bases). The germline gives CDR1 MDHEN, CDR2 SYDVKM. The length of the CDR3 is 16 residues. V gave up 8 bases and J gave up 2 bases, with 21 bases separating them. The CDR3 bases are TGTGCCAGCGAAACGCGGGGACTCCCAACCAACTATGGCTACACCTTC. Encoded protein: CASETRGLPTNYGYTF.

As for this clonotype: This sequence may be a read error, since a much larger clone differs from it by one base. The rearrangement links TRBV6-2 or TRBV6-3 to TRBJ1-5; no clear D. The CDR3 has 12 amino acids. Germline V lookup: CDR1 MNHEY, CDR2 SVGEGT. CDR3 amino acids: CASSCRYQLQHF. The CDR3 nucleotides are TGTGCCAGCAGTTGCCGTTATCAGCTCCAGCATTTT.

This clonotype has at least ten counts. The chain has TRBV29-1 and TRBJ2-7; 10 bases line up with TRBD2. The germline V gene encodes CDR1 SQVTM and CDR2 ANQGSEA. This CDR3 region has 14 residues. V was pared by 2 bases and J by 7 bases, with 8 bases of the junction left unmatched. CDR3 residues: CSVEWLAGESEQYF. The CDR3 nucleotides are TGCAGCGTTGAATGGCTAGCGGGGGAGAGTGAGCAGTACTTC.

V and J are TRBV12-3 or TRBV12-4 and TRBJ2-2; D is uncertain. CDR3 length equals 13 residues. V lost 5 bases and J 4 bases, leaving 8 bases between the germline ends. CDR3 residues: CASSPERTGELFF. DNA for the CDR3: TGTGCCAGCAGTCCAGAGCGCACCGGGGAGCTGTTTTTT.

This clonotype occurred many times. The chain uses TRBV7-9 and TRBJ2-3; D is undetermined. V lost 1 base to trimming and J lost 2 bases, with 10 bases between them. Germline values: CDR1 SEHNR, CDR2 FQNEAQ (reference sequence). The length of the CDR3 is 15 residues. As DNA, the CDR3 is TGTGCCAGCAGCTTAGACAGACAACACACAGATACGCAGTATTTT. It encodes CASSLDRQHTDTQYF.

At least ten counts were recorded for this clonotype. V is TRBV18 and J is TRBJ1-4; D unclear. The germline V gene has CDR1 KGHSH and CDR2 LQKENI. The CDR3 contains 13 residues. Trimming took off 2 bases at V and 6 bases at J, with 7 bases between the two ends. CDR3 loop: CASSPEADEKLFF. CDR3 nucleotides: TGTGCCAGCTCACCAGAGGCGGATGAAAAACTGTTTTTT.

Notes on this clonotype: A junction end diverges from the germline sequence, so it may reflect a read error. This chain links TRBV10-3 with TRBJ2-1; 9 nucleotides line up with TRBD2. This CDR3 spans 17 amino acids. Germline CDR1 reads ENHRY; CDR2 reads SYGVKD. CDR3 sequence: CAISDPSGVSSYNEQFF. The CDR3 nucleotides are TGCGCCATCAGTGATCCTAGCGGGGTTAGCTCCTACAATGAGCAGTTCTTC.

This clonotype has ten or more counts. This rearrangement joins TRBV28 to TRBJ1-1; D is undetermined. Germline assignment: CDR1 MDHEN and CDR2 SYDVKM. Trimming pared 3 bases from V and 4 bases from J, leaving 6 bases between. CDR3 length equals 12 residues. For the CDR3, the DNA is TGTGCCAGCAGTTTCGAGGTCACTGAAGCTTTCTTT. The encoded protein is CASSFEVTEAFF.

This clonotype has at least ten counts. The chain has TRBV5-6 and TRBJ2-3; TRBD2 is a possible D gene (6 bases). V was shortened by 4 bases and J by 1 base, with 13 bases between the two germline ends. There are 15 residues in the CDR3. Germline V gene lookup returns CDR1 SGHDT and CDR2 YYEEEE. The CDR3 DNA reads TGTGCCAGCAGCCCCGATAGCGGTGGCACAGATACGCAGTATTTT. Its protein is CASSPDSGGTDTQYF.

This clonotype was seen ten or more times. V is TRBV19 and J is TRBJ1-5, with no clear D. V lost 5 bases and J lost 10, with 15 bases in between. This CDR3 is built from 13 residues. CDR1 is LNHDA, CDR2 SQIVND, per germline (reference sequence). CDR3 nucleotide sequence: TGTGCCAGTAGTTCATCCACTTACACCCCCCAGCATTTT. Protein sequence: CASSSSTYTPQHF. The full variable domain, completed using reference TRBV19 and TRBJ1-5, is DGGITQSPKYLFRKEGQNVTLSCEQNLNHDAMYWYRQDPGQGLRLIYYSQIVNDFQKGDIAEGYSVSREKKESFPLTVTSAQKNPTAFYLCASSSSTYTPQHFGDGTRLSIL.

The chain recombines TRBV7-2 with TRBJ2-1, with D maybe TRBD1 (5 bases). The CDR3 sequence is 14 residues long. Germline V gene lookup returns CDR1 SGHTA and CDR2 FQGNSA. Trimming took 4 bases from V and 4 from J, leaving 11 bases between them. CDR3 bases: TGTGCCAGCAGCTCCCGACAGCCTTACAATGAGCAGTTCTTC. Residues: CASSSRQPYNEQFF.